A selection of T cell receptor beta chains follows, all from one sample in a study of blood T cell repertoires in COVID-19. TCRdb keeps only in-frame clones here, not all; method: immunoSEQ multiplex PCR. The profile shows fewer than 300,000 clones, about 80% of them singletons. Sequencing was carried out using peripheral blood. The receptor set was obtained from a woman aged 45-65 years who had recovered from COVID-19. The CDR3 runs from the conserved cysteine through the conserved F or W. Size is omitted from some rows. Given values are once, few, many or a class for expanded clones.

CDR3 length: 19
clone size: NA
V gene: TRBV5-1
CDR3 protein: CASSRYRSGGGAGTDTQYF

CDR3 length: 14
clone size: once
V gene: TRBV19
CDR3 protein: CATLSRGHSREQYF

CDR3 length: 13
clone size: few
V gene: TRBV28
CDR3 protein: CASSLSTAYEQFF

CDR3 length: 19
clone size: once
V gene: TRBV4-2
CDR3 protein: CASSQALVTGGGRNTEAFF

CDR3 length: 17
clone size: NA
V gene: TRBV6-6
CDR3 protein: CASSLTGDHLSNQPQHF

CDR3 length: 16
clone size: NA
V gene: TRBV21-1
CDR3 protein: CASSKDLGGFYNEQFF

CDR3 length: 11
clone size: NA
V gene: TRBV5-4
CDR3 protein: CASSYRDIQFF

CDR3 length: 17
clone size: NA
V gene: TRBV11-2
CDR3 protein: CASSLVGGTSTAYEQYF

CDR3 length: 13
clone size: NA
V gene: TRBV10-3
CDR3 protein: CATRNPQGYEQYF

CDR3 length: 15
clone size: NA
V gene: TRBV27
CDR3 protein: CASSPLGQVNQPQHF

CDR3 length: 17
clone size: NA
V gene: TRBV4-3
CDR3 protein: CASSLLATGTGGREQYF

CDR3 length: 17
clone size: NA
V gene: TRBV7-3
CDR3 protein: CASSLSQGWVRNQPQHF

CDR3 length: 19
clone size: NA
V gene: TRBV10-3
CDR3 protein: CAITNSPGLGGGRTDTQYF

CDR3 length: 14
clone size: once
V gene: TRBV28
CDR3 protein: CATRGPLTNTEAFF

CDR3 length: 15
clone size: NA
V gene: TRBV5-1
CDR3 protein: CASSLVAGDYNEQFF

CDR3 length: 12
clone size: NA
V gene: TRBV12-3/TRBV12-4
CDR3 protein: CASSSGSGELFF

CDR3 length: 15
clone size: NA
V gene: TRBV19
CDR3 protein: CASLGGQAGANVLTF

CDR3 length: 11
clone size: NA
V gene: TRBV5-4
CDR3 protein: CASSLTDTQYF

CDR3 length: 15
clone size: NA
V gene: TRBV4-3
CDR3 protein: CASSQDRGTRDGYTF

CDR3 length: 15
clone size: NA
V gene: TRBV5-4
CDR3 protein: CASSLAGATNEKLFF

CDR3 length: 9
clone size: once
V gene: TRBV28
CDR3 protein: CALALEAFF

CDR3 length: 13
clone size: NA
V gene: TRBV5-1
CDR3 protein: CASSLDRAYEQYF

CDR3 length: 17
clone size: NA
V gene: TRBV11-2
CDR3 protein: CASSIRVSGSSYNEQFF

CDR3 length: 15
clone size: NA
V gene: TRBV5-1
CDR3 protein: CASSGGTSGSRVQYF

CDR3 length: 14
clone size: NA
V gene: TRBV10-3
CDR3 protein: CAIRGQGGTDTQYF

CDR3 length: 18
clone size: NA
V gene: TRBV24-1
CDR3 protein: CATSDLARTSGRPDTQYF

CDR3 length: 15
clone size: NA
V gene: TRBV25-1
CDR3 protein: CASSRPSGTSDTQYF

CDR3 length: 14
clone size: NA
V gene: TRBV10-3
CDR3 protein: CAAIEREGPGEQFF

CDR3 length: 13
clone size: NA
V gene: TRBV12-3/TRBV12-4
CDR3 protein: CASNQGRNQPQHF

CDR3 length: 18
clone size: NA
V gene: TRBV9
CDR3 protein: CASSAGTSGISGRNIQYF

CDR3 length: 14
clone size: few
V gene: TRBV4-3
CDR3 protein: CASSQTAGNSPLHF